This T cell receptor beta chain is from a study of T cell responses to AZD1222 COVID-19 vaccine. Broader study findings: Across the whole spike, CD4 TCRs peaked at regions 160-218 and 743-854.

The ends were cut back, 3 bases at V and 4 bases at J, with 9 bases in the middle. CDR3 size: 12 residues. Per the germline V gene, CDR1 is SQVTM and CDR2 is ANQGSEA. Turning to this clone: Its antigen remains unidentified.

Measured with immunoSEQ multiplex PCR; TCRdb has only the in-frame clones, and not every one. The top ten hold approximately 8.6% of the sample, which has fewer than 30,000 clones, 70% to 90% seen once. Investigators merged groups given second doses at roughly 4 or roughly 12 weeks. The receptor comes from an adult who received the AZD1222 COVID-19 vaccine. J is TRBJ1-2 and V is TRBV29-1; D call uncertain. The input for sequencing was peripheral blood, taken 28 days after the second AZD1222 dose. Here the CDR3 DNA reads TGCAGCGTTGATGATTCCATCTATGGCTACACCTTC. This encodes CSVDDSIYGYTF.